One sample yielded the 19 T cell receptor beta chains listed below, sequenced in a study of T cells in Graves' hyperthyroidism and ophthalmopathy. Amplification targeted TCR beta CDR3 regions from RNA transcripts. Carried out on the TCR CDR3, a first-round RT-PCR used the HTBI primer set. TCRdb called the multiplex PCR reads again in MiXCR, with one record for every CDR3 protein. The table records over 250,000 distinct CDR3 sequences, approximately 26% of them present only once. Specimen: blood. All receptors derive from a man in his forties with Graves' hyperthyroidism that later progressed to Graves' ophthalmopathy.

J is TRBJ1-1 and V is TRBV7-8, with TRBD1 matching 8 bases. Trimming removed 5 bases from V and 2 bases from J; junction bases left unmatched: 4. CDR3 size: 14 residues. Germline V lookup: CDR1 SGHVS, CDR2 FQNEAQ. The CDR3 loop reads CASSTDRGNTEAFF. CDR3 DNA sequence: TGTGCCAGCAGCACCGACAGGGGAAACACTGAAGCTTTCTTT.

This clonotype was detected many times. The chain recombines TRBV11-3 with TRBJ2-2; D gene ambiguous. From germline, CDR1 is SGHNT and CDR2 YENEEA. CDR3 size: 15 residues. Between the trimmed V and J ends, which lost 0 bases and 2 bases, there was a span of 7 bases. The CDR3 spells CASSLDRLNTGELFF. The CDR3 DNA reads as TGTGCCAGCAGCTTAGATCGGCTTAACACCGGGGAGCTGTTTTTT.

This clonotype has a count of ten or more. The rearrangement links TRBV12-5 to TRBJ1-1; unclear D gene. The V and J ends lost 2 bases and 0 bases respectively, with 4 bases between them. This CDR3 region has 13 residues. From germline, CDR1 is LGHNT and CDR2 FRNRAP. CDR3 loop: CASGLNLNTEAFF. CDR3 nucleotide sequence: TGTGCTAGTGGTTTGAACCTGAACACTGAAGCTTTCTTT.

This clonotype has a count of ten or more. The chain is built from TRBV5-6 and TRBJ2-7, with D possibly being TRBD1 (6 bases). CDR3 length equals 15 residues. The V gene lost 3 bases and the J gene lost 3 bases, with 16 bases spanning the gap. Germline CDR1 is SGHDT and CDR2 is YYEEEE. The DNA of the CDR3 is TGTGCCAGCAGCTGGGGACCGGGACAAAACTACGAGCAGTACTTC. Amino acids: CASSWGPGQNYEQYF.

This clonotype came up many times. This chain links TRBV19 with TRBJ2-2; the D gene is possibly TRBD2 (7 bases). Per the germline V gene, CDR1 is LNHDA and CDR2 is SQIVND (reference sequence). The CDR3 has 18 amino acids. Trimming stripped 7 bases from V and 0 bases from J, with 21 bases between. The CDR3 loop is CASTFPRGAVANTGELFF. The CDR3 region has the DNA TGTGCCAGTACCTTCCCCCGGGGGGCTGTCGCGAACACCGGGGAGCTGTTTTTT.

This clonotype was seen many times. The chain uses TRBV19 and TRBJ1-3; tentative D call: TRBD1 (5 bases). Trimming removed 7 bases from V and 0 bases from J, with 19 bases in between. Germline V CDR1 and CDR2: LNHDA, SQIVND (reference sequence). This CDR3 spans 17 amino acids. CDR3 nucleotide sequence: TGTGCCAGTAAACGGGAGAGGGAGACAGCCTCTGGAAACACCATATATTTT. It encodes CASKRERETASGNTIYF.

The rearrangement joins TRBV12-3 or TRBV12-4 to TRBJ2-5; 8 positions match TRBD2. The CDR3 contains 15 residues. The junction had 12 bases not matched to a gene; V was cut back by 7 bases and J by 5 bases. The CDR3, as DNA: TGTGCCAGCACCGAACACGGACGGGGGGGGGAGACCCAGTACTTC. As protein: CASTEHGRGGETQYF.

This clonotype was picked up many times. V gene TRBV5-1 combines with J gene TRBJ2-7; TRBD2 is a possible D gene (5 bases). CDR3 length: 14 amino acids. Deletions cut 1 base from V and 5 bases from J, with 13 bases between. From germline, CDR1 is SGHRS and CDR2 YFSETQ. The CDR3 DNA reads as TGCGCCAGCAGCTTGAGTAGCGCCTTGGACGAGCAGTACTTC. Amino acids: CASSLSSALDEQYF.

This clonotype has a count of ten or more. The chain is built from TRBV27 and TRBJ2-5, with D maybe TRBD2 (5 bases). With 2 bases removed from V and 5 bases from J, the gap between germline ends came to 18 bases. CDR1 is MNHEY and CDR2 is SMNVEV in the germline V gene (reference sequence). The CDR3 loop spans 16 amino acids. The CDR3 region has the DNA TGTGCCAGCAGTTTACTTGGTGGCCGGGAAGGTGAGACCCAGTACTTC. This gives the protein CASSLLGGREGETQYF.

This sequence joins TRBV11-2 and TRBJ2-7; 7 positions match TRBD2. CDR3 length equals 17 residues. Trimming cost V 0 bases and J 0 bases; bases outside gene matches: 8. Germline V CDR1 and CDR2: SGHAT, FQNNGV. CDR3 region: CASSLEGGGASSYEQYF. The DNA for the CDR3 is TGTGCCAGCAGCTTAGAGGGGGGAGGGGCAAGCTCCTACGAGCAGTACTTC.

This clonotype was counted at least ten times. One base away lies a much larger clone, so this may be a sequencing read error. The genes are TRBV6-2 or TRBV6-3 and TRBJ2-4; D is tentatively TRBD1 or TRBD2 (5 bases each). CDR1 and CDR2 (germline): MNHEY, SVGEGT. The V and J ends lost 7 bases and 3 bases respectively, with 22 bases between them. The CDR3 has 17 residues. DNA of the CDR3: TGTGCCAGCACTCGACACGGGGCTAGCCTCGACAAAAACATTCAGTACTTC. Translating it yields CASTRHGASLDKNIQYF.

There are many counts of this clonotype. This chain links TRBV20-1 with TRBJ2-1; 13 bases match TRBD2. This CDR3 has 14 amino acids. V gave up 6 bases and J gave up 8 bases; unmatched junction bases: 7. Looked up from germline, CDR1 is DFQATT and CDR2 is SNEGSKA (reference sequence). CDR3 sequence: CSASGTSGNHEQFF. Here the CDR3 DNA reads TGCAGTGCGAGCGGGACTAGCGGGAACCATGAGCAGTTCTTC.

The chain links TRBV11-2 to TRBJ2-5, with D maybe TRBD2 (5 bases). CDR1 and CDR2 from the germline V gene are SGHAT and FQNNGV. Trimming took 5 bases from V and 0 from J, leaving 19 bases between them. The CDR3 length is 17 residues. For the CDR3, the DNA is TGTGCCAGCAGCGACGACGGCTACGAGGGATACCAAGAGACCCAGTACTTC. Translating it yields CASSDDGYEGYQETQYF.

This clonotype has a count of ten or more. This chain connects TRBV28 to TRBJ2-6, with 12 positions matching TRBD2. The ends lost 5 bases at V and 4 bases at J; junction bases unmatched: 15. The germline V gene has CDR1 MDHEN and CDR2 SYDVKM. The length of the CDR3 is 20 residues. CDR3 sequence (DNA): TGTGCCAGCAGTAGTCGAAGACCTAGCGGGAGGGTAGTCGGGGCCAACGTCCTGACTTTC. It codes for CASSSRRPSGRVVGANVLTF.

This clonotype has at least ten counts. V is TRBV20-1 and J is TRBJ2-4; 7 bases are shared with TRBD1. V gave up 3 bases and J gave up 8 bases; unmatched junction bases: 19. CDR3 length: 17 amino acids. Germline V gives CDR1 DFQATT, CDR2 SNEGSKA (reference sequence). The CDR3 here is CSARTRDRDSSSHIQYF. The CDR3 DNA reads TGCAGTGCTAGGACGCGTGACAGGGATTCCTCGTCGCACATTCAGTACTTC.

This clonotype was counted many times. The CDR3 coding sequence is TGCAGCGTTGGCAGGGACCGGACCTATGGCTACACCTTC. Translation: CSVGRDRTYGYTF. The chain uses TRBV29-1 and TRBJ1-2; a possible D gene is TRBD1 (5 bases). CDR1 is SQVTM and CDR2 is ANQGSEA in the germline V gene. The CDR3 runs to 13 residues. V lost 4 bases, J lost 4 bases, and 13 bases lay in between.

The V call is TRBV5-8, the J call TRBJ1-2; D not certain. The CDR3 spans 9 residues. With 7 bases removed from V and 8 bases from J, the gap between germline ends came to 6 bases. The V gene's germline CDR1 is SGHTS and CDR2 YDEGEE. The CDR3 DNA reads TGTGCCAGCGGAGGCGGCTACACCTTC. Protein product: CASGGGYTF.

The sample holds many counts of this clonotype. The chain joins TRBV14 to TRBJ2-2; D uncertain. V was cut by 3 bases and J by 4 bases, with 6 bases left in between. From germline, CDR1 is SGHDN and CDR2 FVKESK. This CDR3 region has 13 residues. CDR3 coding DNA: TGTGCCAGCAGCCACGTAGTCACCGGGGAGCTGTTTTTT. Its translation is CASSHVVTGELFF.

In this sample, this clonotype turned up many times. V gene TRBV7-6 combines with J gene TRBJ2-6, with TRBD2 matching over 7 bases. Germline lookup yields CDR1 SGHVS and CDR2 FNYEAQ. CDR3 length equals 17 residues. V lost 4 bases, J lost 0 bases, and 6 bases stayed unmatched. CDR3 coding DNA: TGTGCCAGCAGCTACAGCGGGATGGGCTCTGGGGCCAACGTCCTGACTTTC. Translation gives CASSYSGMGSGANVLTF.